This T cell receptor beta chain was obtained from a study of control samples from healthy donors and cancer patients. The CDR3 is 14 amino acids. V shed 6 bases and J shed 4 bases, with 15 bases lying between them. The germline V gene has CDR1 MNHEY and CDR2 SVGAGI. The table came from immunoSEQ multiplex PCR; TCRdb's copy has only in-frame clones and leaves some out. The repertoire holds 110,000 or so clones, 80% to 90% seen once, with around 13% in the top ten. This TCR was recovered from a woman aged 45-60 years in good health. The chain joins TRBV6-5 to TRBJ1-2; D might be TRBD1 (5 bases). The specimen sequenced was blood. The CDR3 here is CASSAQGGSYGYTF. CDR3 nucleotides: TGTGCCAGCAGCGCCCAGGGAGGATCCTATGGCTACACCTTC.